This T cell receptor beta chain was sequenced during a study of T-cell reconstitution after alpha-beta-depleted transplantation in children. V lost 4 bases and J lost 9; bases outside the gene matches: 10. The CDR3 contains 16 residues. This clonotype came up a few times. Unique molecular identifiers were incorporated during preparation of the TCRbeta library. TCRdb analysed the PCR reads with MiXCR anew, one entry per CDR3 protein. The sample includes about 610,000 distinct CDR3 sequences, 10% to 13% seen only once; the top ten take less than 5%. The sample consisted of PBMCs from the stem cell graft donor, taken from the stem cell graft. This clonotype originated in a human donor who donated a stem cell graft to a child with acute myeloid leukemia. The chain has TRBV12-3 or TRBV12-4 and TRBJ2-1, with 12 bases aligning to TRBD1. The CDR3 loop reads CASSSSGTGGGGEQFF. The CDR3, as DNA: TGTGCCAGCAGTTCCTCCGGGACAGGGGGCGGCGGTGAGCAGTTCTTC.